The sample holds a few counts of the clone carrying this T cell receptor beta chain. Antigen unknown. With a J-beta primer mix and a sample-barcoded 5' primer, a second PCR ran about 6 to 11 cycles. Each CDR3 protein is one row after TCRdb ran MiXCR on the 5' RACE reads. This repertoire shows around 1,900,000 distinct CDR3 sequences, around 42% found once; its top ten account for around 23%. Germline V gene data show CDR1 as MNHNY and CDR2 as SVGAGI (reference sequence). The V end was cut by 1 base, the J end by 3 bases, with 7 bases between. This CDR3 contains 13 residues. The sample comes from a study of blood T cells in healthy people across ages. General study results and limits: The fall in TCR beta diversity per million T cells was roughly linear with age. With unsorted PBMCs, a conclusive comparison of naive versus antigen-experienced cells was not possible. More naive CD4+ cells and higher diversity marked long-lived donors relative to aged donors. With donor CMV status unknown, expanded clonotype changes were possibly confounded.

The clonotype was recovered from a human donor in good health. Material for sequencing was blood. The V gene is TRBV6-6, the J gene TRBJ2-7; D gene unclear. The CDR3 nucleotides are TGTGCCAGCAGTTACTATGCCCACTACGAGCAGTACTTC. Protein: CASSYYAHYEQYF.